The present T cell receptor (beta chain) was sequenced within a study of blood T cell repertoires in COVID-19. In the study overall: The United States, Italy and Spain were the sources of the acute and convalescent COVID-19 samples. PBMCs, B-cell-depleted T cells, or T cells were the source of the cDNA or gDNA that made up the material.

Followed over time, Seattle patients had been enrolled while infection was active. This clone has a handful of counts. CDR1 is GTSNPN, CDR2 SVGIG, per germline (reference sequence). This CDR3 is built from 14 residues. V dropped 3 bases and J dropped 5; count of bases not matched to a gene: 6. Here immunoSEQ multiplex PCR was the method, and the copy in TCRdb shows in-frame clones only, minus some. Here the sample spans some 240,000 clones, 81% being singletons. This clonotype originated in an elderly woman with COVID-19, enrolled during active disease. Sequences were obtained from peripheral blood. The chain is built from TRBV30 and TRBJ2-2; 7 positions match TRBD1. The CDR3: CAWRERTGTGELFF. In nucleotides, the CDR3 is TGTGCCTGGAGGGAACGGACAGGAACCGGGGAGCTGTTTTTT.